Each of the 12 T cell receptor beta chains below was sequenced from the same sample in a study of T cells in Graves' hyperthyroidism and ophthalmopathy. Regions amplified from RNA transcripts were the TCR beta CDR3 regions. The primer set for the first-round RT-PCR of the TCR CDR3 was HTBI. MiXCR was run by TCRdb on the multiplex PCR reads, yielding one entry per CDR3 protein. In the table there are 250,000 to 400,000 distinct CDR3 sequences, roughly 13% of which are singletons. Sequenced material: blood. These receptors all stem from a middle-aged woman with Graves' ophthalmopathy.

This clonotype was recorded at least ten times. V and J are TRBV13 and TRBJ2-7; no definite D call. Trimming removed 5 bases at V and 3 bases at J, with 14 bases between. Germline CDR1 and CDR2: PRHDT and FYEKMQ (reference sequence). The CDR3 has 14 residues. This chain's CDR3 is CASSPPGRNYEQYF. The CDR3 DNA is TGTGCCAGCAGCCCCCCCGGGCGGAACTACGAGCAGTACTTC.

The gene calls are TRBV10-3 and TRBJ2-1, with D possibly matching TRBD1 (5 bases). This CDR3 spans 15 amino acids. The V and J ends lost 3 bases and 2 bases respectively, with 11 bases between them. Germline V CDR1 and CDR2: ENHRY, SYGVKD. CDR3 DNA: TGTGCCATCAGTGATGACAGCGAGACCTACAATGAGCAGTTCTTC. Translation gives CAISDDSETYNEQFF.

V is TRBV13 and J is TRBJ2-7, with a weak D call TRBD1 (5 bases). The V gene lost 3 bases and the J gene lost 7 bases, with 16 bases spanning the gap. Germline loops: CDR1 PRHDT, CDR2 FYEKMQ (reference sequence). This CDR3 is built from 14 residues. This chain's CDR3 is CASSFLQGIGEQYF. The CDR3 DNA follows: TGTGCCAGCAGCTTCCTTCAGGGTATTGGGGAGCAGTACTTC.

This clonotype was seen at least ten times. Here the CDR3 reads CASSESIRLAGGTGELFF. DNA of the CDR3: TGTGCCAGCAGTGAAAGTATTAGGCTAGCGGGAGGTACCGGGGAGCTGTTTTTT. The V gene is TRBV6-1, the J gene TRBJ2-2; 11 bases agree with TRBD2. V was pared by 2 bases and J by 5 bases, with 10 bases of the junction left unmatched. Germline V gene data show CDR1 as MNHNS and CDR2 as SASEGT. The CDR3 sequence is 18 residues long.

This clonotype was recorded at least ten times. This chain joins TRBV2 and TRBJ2-5, with D tentatively TRBD1 (5 bases). Trimming took 1 base from V and 2 from J, leaving 8 bases between them. The length of the CDR3 is 14 residues. Per germline, CDR1 SNHLY and CDR2 FYNNEI. The DNA for the CDR3 is TGTGCCAGCAGTGAAGGCAGGGAACAAGAGACCCAGTACTTC. Its translation is CASSEGREQETQYF.

This clonotype was seen at least ten times. This sequence joins TRBV28 and TRBJ2-1; D could derive from TRBD1 or TRBD2 (5 bases each). Trimming removed 3 bases at V and 13 bases at J, with 16 bases between. This CDR3 has 13 amino acids. Looked up from germline, CDR1 is MDHEN and CDR2 is SYDVKM. This CDR3 is CASSFSGTLVQFF. As DNA, the CDR3 is TGTGCCAGCAGTTTCTCGGGGACCCTCGTCCAGTTCTTC.

At least ten counts were recorded for this clonotype. This chain links TRBV24-1 with TRBJ2-3; possibly TRBD1 for D (5 bases). Trimming stripped 9 bases from V and 6 bases from J, with 9 bases between. From germline, CDR1 is KGHDR and CDR2 SFDVKD. The CDR3 runs to 11 residues. The CDR3 loop reads CATSPGDTQYF. The CDR3 nucleotides read TGTGCCACCTCACCAGGGGATACGCAGTATTTT.

This clonotype was seen repeatedly, ten times or more. DNA of the CDR3: TGTGCCACCAGCATGTACGACAGCCAAGAGACCCAGTACTTC. This translates into CATSMYDSQETQYF. V usage is TRBV15 and J usage is TRBJ2-5; tentative D call: TRBD1 (5 bases). The CDR3 sequence is 14 residues long. Trimming pared 4 bases from V and 1 base from J, leaving 10 bases between. Per the germline V gene, CDR1 is LNHNV and CDR2 is YYDKDF (reference sequence).

This clonotype was seen many times. The chain employs TRBV3-1 and TRBJ1-1; D is unresolved. The CDR3 covers 12 residues. V lost 5 bases to trimming and J lost 5 bases, with 9 bases between them. Germline CDR1 is LGHDT and CDR2 is YNNKEL (reference sequence). The CDR3 nucleotides read TGTGCCAGCAGCTTCCCGAGGACTGAAGCTTTCTTT. The encoded protein is CASSFPRTEAFF.

V and J are TRBV19 and TRBJ1-1, with 7 nucleotides matching TRBD1. The J segment lost 4 bases and the V segment lost 3 bases, leaving 5 bases of the junction unmatched. Germline V CDR1 and CDR2: LNHDA, SQIVND (reference sequence). This CDR3 is built from 14 residues. This CDR3 is CASSMGSGGTEAFF. As DNA, the CDR3 is TGTGCCAGTAGTATGGGATCAGGGGGCACTGAAGCTTTCTTT. The variable domain in full, completed from reference TRBV19 and TRBJ1-1, reads DGGITQSPKYLFRKEGQNVTLSCEQNLNHDAMYWYRQDPGQGLRLIYYSQIVNDFQKGDIAEGYSVSREKKESFPLTVTSAQKNPTAFYLCASSMGSGGTEAFFGQGTRLTVV.

The chain employs TRBV2 and TRBJ2-7; 12 bases are shared with TRBD2. Germline CDR1 SNHLY, CDR2 FYNNEI. CDR3 size: 17 residues. V dropped 2 bases and J dropped 6; count of bases not matched to a gene: 11. The CDR3 sequence: CASSESYTSGRLGEQYF. For the CDR3, the DNA is TGTGCCAGCAGTGAATCTTATACTAGCGGGAGGCTAGGCGAGCAGTACTTC. The full variable domain, its missing parts supplied by reference TRBV2 and TRBJ2-7, is EPEVTQTPSHQVTQMGQEVILRCVPISNHLYFYWYRQILGQKVEFLVSFYNNEISEKSEIFDDQFSVERPDGSNFTLKIRSTKLEDSAMYFCASSESYTSGRLGEQYFGPGTRLTVT.

V gene TRBV19 combines with J gene TRBJ2-7, with D perhaps matching TRBD1 (5 bases). The CDR3 contains 12 residues. The germline gives CDR1 LNHDA, CDR2 SQIVND (reference sequence). V was pared by 9 bases and J by 2 bases, with 11 bases between. The CDR3 loop reads CARRQKTYEQYF. In DNA form, the CDR3 reads TGTGCCAGAAGACAGAAAACCTACGAGCAGTACTTC.